This T cell receptor (beta chain) was identified in a study of shared clonotypes between healthy human individuals. Measured with immunoSEQ multiplex PCR; TCRdb has only the in-frame clones, and not every one. The sample carries 800,000 to 1,200,000 clones, about 80% recorded once. This CDR3 region has 14 residues. The ends were cut back, 0 bases at V and 4 bases at J, with 10 bases in the middle. CDR1 and CDR2 from the germline V gene are SGHRS and YFSETQ. General study results and limits: A handful of donors had around 5.5% of their naive CD4 clonotypes in common.

About this clone: The antigen remains undetermined.

This clonotype was obtained from a man between 18 and 35 years old in good health. Some clones in this sample may be carry-over from other donors' samples. The V and J genes are TRBV5-1 and TRBJ1-2; D not certain. Sample: memory CD4+ T cells from PBMCs. Subset given: CD45RA-negative fraction. In DNA form, the CDR3 reads TGCGCCAGCAGCTTGGGTCTCTCCGGCTATGGCTACACCTTC. This encodes CASSLGLSGYGYTF. The entire variable domain, with the rest obtained from reference TRBV5-1 and TRBJ1-2, is as follows: KAGVTQTPRYLIKTRGQQVTLSCSPISGHRSVSWYQQTPGQGLQFLFEYFSETQRNKGNFPGRFSGRQFSNSRSEMNVSTLELGDSALYLCASSLGLSGYGYTFGSGTRLTVV.